The 17 T cell receptor beta chains below all came from one sample that was sequenced in a study of blood T cell repertoires in COVID-19. Measured with immunoSEQ multiplex PCR; TCRdb has only the in-frame clones, and not every one. The sample holds more than 100,000 clones, 89% seen once. The sample taken for sequencing was peripheral blood. The receptors shown here come from a woman aged 60-70 years with acute or convalescent COVID-19.

This clone was seen only a few times. The chain uses TRBV23-1 and TRBJ1-2; 7 nucleotides agree with TRBD1. TRBV23-1 is an open reading frame whose function is uncertain. After removal of 4 bases from V and 8 bases from J, the junction contained 7 bases not matched to a gene. This CDR3 spans 13 amino acids. Here the CDR3 reads CASSPAGGWGYTF. For the CDR3, the DNA is TGCGCCAGCAGTCCCGCAGGGGGATGGGGCTACACCTTC.

This sequence joins TRBV11-3 and TRBJ2-1; tentatively, D is TRBD2 (5 bases). The germline V and J ends were trimmed by 6 bases and 2 bases, with 11 bases remaining between them. CDR1 and CDR2 from the germline V gene are SGHNT and YENEEA. The length of the CDR3 is 14 residues. CDR3 in amino acids: CASSSTGAYNEQFF. DNA for the CDR3: TGTGCCAGCAGTTCAACCGGGGCCTACAATGAGCAGTTCTTC.

The rearrangement joins TRBV5-1 to TRBJ1-4, with D hard to call. V was trimmed by 4 bases and J by 0 bases, leaving 10 bases between them. Germline CDR1 reads SGHRS; CDR2 reads YFSETQ. This CDR3 spans 15 amino acids. CDR3 sequence: CASSMSGTTNEKLFF. The DNA for the CDR3 is TGCGCCAGCAGCATGTCCGGGACAACTAATGAAAAACTGTTTTTT.

The CDR3 loop is CASSLSERTGLAGQAYNEQFF. CDR3 bases: TGTGCCAGCAGTTTATCCGAGCGGACCGGACTAGCGGGCCAGGCCTACAATGAGCAGTTCTTC. The V gene is TRBV28, the J gene TRBJ2-1; TRBD2 matches at 11 bases. Germline V gene lookup returns CDR1 MDHEN and CDR2 SYDVKM. The V segment lost 1 base and the J segment 2 bases; nucleotides outside the gene matches: 16. The CDR3 totals 21 residues.

V is TRBV9 and J is TRBJ2-1; a possible D gene is TRBD2 (5 bases). The CDR3 covers 15 residues. The V gene lost 0 bases and the J gene lost 1 base, with 8 bases spanning the gap. Germline CDR1 is SGDLS and CDR2 is YYNGEE. The CDR3 reads CASSVAGGSYNEQFF. DNA for the CDR3: TGTGCCAGCAGCGTAGCCGGCGGGTCCTACAATGAGCAGTTCTTC.

The chain couples TRBV3-1 (or the pseudogene TRBV3-2) to TRBJ2-5; 11 bases line up with TRBD1. Trimming took 4 bases from V and 5 from J; bases not matched to a gene: 6. The CDR3 extends over 15 amino acids. From germline, CDR1 is LGHDT and CDR2 YNNKEL (reference sequence). The CDR3 bases are TGTGCCAGCAGCCTCGGGACAGGGGGATTCGAGACCCAGTACTTC. This encodes CASSLGTGGFETQYF.

With respect to this clone: The junction shows a germline mismatch at one end, possibly a read error. The rearrangement joins TRBV28 to TRBJ1-2; TRBD1 is a possible D gene (5 bases). The CDR3 is made up of 12 amino acids. Germline CDR1 is MDHEN and CDR2 is SYDVKM. The CDR3 sequence: CAITWGTYDYTF. As DNA, the CDR3 is TGTGCCATCACTTGGGGGACTTATGACTACACCTTC.

This clone has more than one count but fewer than ten. The rearrangement joins TRBV28 to TRBJ1-2; D not certain. The V gene lost 5 bases and the J gene lost 1 base, with 17 bases spanning the gap. This CDR3 contains 16 residues. Germline V gene data show CDR1 as MDHEN and CDR2 as SYDVKM. CDR3 coding DNA: TGTGCCAGCAGTCTTCCTACGGCCTCGGGTAACTATGGCTACACCTTC. It yields the protein CASSLPTASGNYGYTF.

The chain combines TRBV7-9 with TRBJ2-3; 8 positions match TRBD2. This CDR3 is 15 amino acids long. Losses at the gene ends were 1 base for V and 2 bases for J; bases not matched to a gene: 2. CDR1 and CDR2 (germline): SEHNR, FQNEAQ (reference sequence). CDR3 nucleotides: TGTGCCAGCAGCTTAGGACTAGCGAACACAGATACGCAGTATTTT. As protein: CASSLGLANTDTQYF.

The chain uses TRBV5-4 and TRBJ1-2; TRBD1 matches at 9 bases. The V gene's germline CDR1 is SGHNT and CDR2 YYREEE (reference sequence). This CDR3 comprises 15 residues. Losses at the gene ends were 4 bases for V and 8 bases for J; bases not matched to a gene: 12. CDR3 region: CASSQDRGLSGGYTF. CDR3 DNA sequence: TGTGCCAGCAGCCAGGACAGGGGCCTCTCCGGAGGCTACACCTTC. Full variable domain (outside the CDR3, taken from reference TRBV5-4 and TRBJ1-2): ETGVTQSPTHLIKTRGQQVTLRCSSQSGHNTVSWYQQALGQGPQFIFQYYREEENGRGNFPPRFSGLQFPNYSSELNVNALELDDSALYLCASSQDRGLSGGYTFGSGTRLTVV.

This chain links TRBV24-1 with TRBJ1-2; TRBD1 aligns across 7 bases. Germline loops: CDR1 KGHDR, CDR2 SFDVKD. CDR3 length equals 14 residues. The ends lost 3 bases at V and 4 bases at J; junction bases unmatched: 4. The CDR3 region is CATSDHRGAYGYTF. The CDR3 nucleotides read TGTGCCACCAGTGATCACAGGGGTGCCTATGGCTACACCTTC.

This clone has a single count. The J gene is TRBJ2-7, the V gene TRBV11-2, with 9 bases identical to TRBD1. V was pared by 5 bases and J by 2 bases, with 4 bases of the junction left unmatched. Germline CDR1 reads SGHAT; CDR2 reads FQNNGV. The CDR3 runs 14 residues. CDR3 in amino acids: CASSPRQGAYEQYF. CDR3 DNA: TGTGCCAGCAGCCCTCGACAGGGGGCCTACGAGCAGTACTTC.

This chain joins TRBV6-5 and TRBJ2-2; 7 bases match TRBD2. The CDR3 totals 15 residues. The J segment lost 5 bases and the V segment lost 5 bases, leaving 8 bases of the junction unmatched. From germline, CDR1 is MNHEY and CDR2 SVGAGI. CDR3 in DNA: TGTGCCAGCAGTCCTTGGACTAGAGGAACCGGGGAGCTGTTTTTT. This sequence encodes CASSPWTRGTGELFF.

This chain links TRBV10-3 with TRBJ2-3; TRBD2 might be the D (6 bases). The CDR3 totals 15 residues. Trimming left V 6 bases short and J 3 bases short, with 16 bases between. The germline V gene has CDR1 ENHRY and CDR2 SYGVKD. The CDR3 DNA follows: TGTGCCATCAGCTCAGACCGGACTATAACAGATACGCAGTATTTT. Protein sequence: CAISSDRTITDTQYF.

The rearrangement joins TRBV27 to TRBJ2-1; D possibly corresponds to TRBD1 (6 bases). V dropped 6 bases and J dropped 5 bases, with 14 bases sitting between them. The length of the CDR3 is 14 residues. The germline gives CDR1 MNHEY, CDR2 SMNVEV (reference sequence). In DNA, the CDR3 is TGTGCCAGCAGCCCCACCAGGGGAAACAATGAGCAGTTCTTC. This encodes CASSPTRGNNEQFF.

This chain connects TRBV7-6 to TRBJ2-7, with 7 bases identical to TRBD2. CDR1 and CDR2 (germline): SGHVS, FNYEAQ. CDR3 length equals 15 residues. The trim removed 5 bases at V and 6 bases at J, leaving 13 bases unmatched. The CDR3 DNA sequence: TGTGCCAGCAGCCCAAATGTAGGGACTATTCGCGAGCAGTACTTC. Translated: CASSPNVGTIREQYF.

This rearrangement joins TRBV6-5 to TRBJ2-3, with 7 bases that match TRBD1. CDR1 is MNHEY and CDR2 is SVGAGI in the germline V gene. The CDR3 covers 14 residues. V shed 5 bases, J shed 6 bases, and the junction held 8 bases outside the gene matches. The CDR3: CASSLRDRGDTQYF. The CDR3 DNA reads TGTGCCAGCAGTCTACGGGACAGAGGCGATACGCAGTATTTT.